This record looks at one TCR beta chain sequence and its context. What it recognizes is unknown. Possible read error: a much larger clone is one base away. Germline values: CDR1 MNHEY, CDR2 SVGEGT. J lost 6 bases, V lost 5 bases, and 9 bases had no gene match. This CDR3 contains 14 residues. The data were taken from a study of prognosis after radiotherapy for stage I lung cancer. At the level of the study: Every lung cancer patient of the non-small cell type was deemed medically inoperable. While 15 patients showed no significant progression after radiotherapy, several developed distant metastases at a median of roughly seven months.

Findings and caveats of the study: As reported, TRBV and TRBJ gene usage differed between patients who had metastases and those who did not.

Genomic DNA was the source, and TCR beta CDR3 was amplified from it by two-round multiplex PCR. Each TRBV and TRBJ gene had its own primer in the first PCR round. TCRdb fed the multiplex PCR reads into MiXCR, producing one record per CDR3 protein. The table has 50,000 or so distinct CDR3 sequences, approximately 35% seen once. This TCR was sampled from a donor aged 50 or older with non-small cell lung cancer. The chain joins TRBV6-2 or TRBV6-3 to TRBJ1-1, with 7 positions matching TRBD1. The source material was PBMCs, sampled before or after stereotactic body radiation therapy (not recorded which). The CDR3 sequence is CASSARQGRPEAFF. The CDR3 nucleotides read TGTGCCAGCAGTGCTAGACAGGGAAGACCTGAAGCTTTCTTT.